This entry lists 2 T cell receptor beta chains sequenced from one sample in a study of blood T cell repertoires in COVID-19 (dated by TCRdb to about 2020). The receptor library was made with the immunoSEQ multiplex PCR assay. Not all clones reach the TCRdb copy of this immuneACCESS table, which keeps in-frame sequences only. Checked studies attribute under half of the gap to unresolved V genes and leave the rest unexplained. A total of under 14,000 clones appear in this sample, around 86% of them only once. Around 7.7% of the sample rests with the top ten. Material: peripheral blood. Receptor source: a man aged 65 to 85 with active COVID-19.

V is TRBV13 and J is TRBJ2-5; TRBD2 aligns across 7 bases. The V gene's germline CDR1 is PRHDT and CDR2 FYEKMQ (reference sequence). Trimming took 5 bases from V and 2 from J; bases not matched to a gene: 5. The CDR3 covers 14 residues. CDR3 protein: CASSPRGVQETQYF. The CDR3 coding sequence is TGTGCCAGCAGCCCCCGGGGGGTTCAAGAGACCCAGTACTTC. The full variable domain, in which reference TRBV13 and TRBJ2-5 provide the parts outside the CDR3, is AAGVIQSPRHLIKEKRETATLKCYPIPRHDTVYWYQQGPGQDPQFLISFYEKMQSDKGSIPDRFSAQQFSDYHSELNMSSLELGDSALYFCASSPRGVQETQYFGPGTRLLVL.

This clone was seen just once. CDR3 residues: CASKTRFESNQPQHF. The CDR3 region has the DNA TGCGCCAGCAAAACGAGGTTTGAGAGCAATCAGCCCCAGCATTTT. This chain uses TRBV4-1 with TRBJ1-5; D is ambiguous. Germline V gene lookup returns CDR1 MGHRA and CDR2 YSYEKL. With 7 bases removed from V and 1 base from J, the gap between germline ends came to 14 bases. The CDR3 sequence is 15 residues long.